This passage covers 2 T cell receptor beta chains from one sample sequenced in a study of STAT3 mutations in large granular lymphocyte leukemia. These receptors have no known antigen. Study-wide points: Every T-cell large granular lymphocyte leukemia patient had at least one immunodominant TCR beta clonotype.

Assay: immunoSEQ multiplex PCR; the TCRdb copy retains only in-frame clones and omits some. The table records about 10,000 clones, 88% of them present only once. Material: peripheral blood mononuclear cells. Receptors were obtained from a man aged 55 to 69 with T-cell large granular lymphocyte leukemia. Some clones in this sample may be carry-over from other donors' samples.

The chain employs TRBV18 and TRBJ2-5; D remains ambiguous. CDR1 KGHSH and CDR2 LQKENI come from the germline V gene. Trimming left V 6 bases short and J 8 bases short, with 13 bases between. The CDR3 extends over 12 amino acids. CDR3 loop: CASSPLENTQYF. CDR3 nucleotide sequence: TGTGCCAGCTCGCCCCTAGAGAATACCCAGTACTTC.

V is TRBV5-1 and J is TRBJ1-4; 11 bases line up with TRBD1. Germline V CDR1 and CDR2: SGHRS, YFSETQ. The CDR3 runs 14 residues. J lost 7 bases, V lost 6 bases, and 5 bases had no gene match. As DNA, the CDR3 is TGCGCCAGCACCTTCGGGACAGGGGGTGAAAAACTGTTTTTT. This encodes CASTFGTGGEKLFF. Based on the CDR3 plus reference TRBV5-1 and TRBJ1-4, the full variable domain is KAGVTQTPRYLIKTRGQQVTLSCSPISGHRSVSWYQQTPGQGLQFLFEYFSETQRNKGNFPGRFSGRQFSNSRSEMNVSTLELGDSALYLCASTFGTGGEKLFFGSGTQLSVL.